This T cell receptor (beta chain) was recorded in a study of T cells in Graves' hyperthyroidism and ophthalmopathy. This clonotype was recorded many times. Its target is unknown. The study's findings and limits: A 13 V-J signature model discriminated ophthalmopathy versus stable hyperthyroidism.

The source material, RNA transcripts, was used to amplify TCR beta CDR3 regions. In the first-round RT-PCR of the TCR CDR3, the HTBI primer set was used. TCRdb reprocessed the multiplex PCR reads via MiXCR and lists one record per CDR3 protein. The table has more than 500,000 distinct CDR3 sequences, roughly 15% seen once. Active moderate-to-severe ophthalmopathy, Clinical Activity Score at least 3, NOSPECS at least 4, under 3 months' duration. With 1 base removed from V and 3 bases from J, the gap between germline ends came to 10 bases. Germline loops: CDR1 DFQATT, CDR2 SNEGSKA (reference sequence). The CDR3 consists of 14 residues.

This clonotype originated in a woman in her forties with Graves' ophthalmopathy. The sample taken for sequencing was blood. The chain recombines TRBV20-1 with TRBJ1-5; D unclear. The DNA for the CDR3 is TGCAGTGCTAGAGGCCTTGGAGTCAATCAGCCCCAGCATTTT. Amino acids: CSARGLGVNQPQHF.